These T cell receptor beta chains were read from a single sample in a study of T cells in localized non-small cell lung cancer. Measured with immunoSEQ multiplex PCR; TCRdb has only the in-frame clones, and not every one. The sample yields 25,000 to 35,000 clones, around 82% seen once. The sample here was peripheral blood mononuclear cells, taken before any cancer treatment. These receptors were collected from a man aged 40 to 70 with stage III lung adenocarcinoma. CDR3s include the opening cysteine and the closing phenylalanine or tryptophan. A D gene is named only where the DNA matches it firmly. Clone size, where shown, is once, few, many, or a class for clones that have expanded.

v_call,d_call,j_call,clone_size,cdr3_aa,cdr3_nt
TRBV28,NA,TRBJ1-2,NA,CASSLEGGRFSGLHYGYTF,TGTGCCAGCAGTTTAGAAGGGGGGCGTTTTTCCGGGCTACACTATGGCTACACCTTC
TRBV19,NA,TRBJ1-4,few,CASSQDNEKLFF,TGTGCCAGTAGCCAAGATAATGAAAAACTGTTTTTT
TRBV9,NA,TRBJ2-3,NA,CASSVDRRGTDTQYF,TGTGCCAGCAGCGTAGACCGCCGTGGCACAGATACGCAGTATTTT
TRBV28,TRBD2,TRBJ2-5,NA,CASSTGLAGVGETQYF,TGTGCCAGCAGTACGGGACTAGCGGGAGTAGGTGAGACCCAGTACTTC
TRBV28,NA,TRBJ1-5,NA,CASSLSHLGQPQHF,TGTGCCAGCAGTTTATCCCACCTTGGGCAGCCCCAGCATTTT
TRBV28,TRBD2,TRBJ2-1,NA,CASSTRLAGDYNEQFF,TGTGCCAGCAGTACAAGACTAGCGGGAGACTACAATGAGCAGTTCTTC
TRBV14,NA,TRBJ1-4,NA,CASSQNRDEKLFF,TGTGCCAGCAGCCAGAACAGGGATGAAAAACTGTTTTTT
TRBV5-1,NA,TRBJ2-3,NA,CASSLRQGETDTQYF,TGCGCCAGCAGCTTGCGCCAGGGTGAGACAGATACGCAGTATTTT
TRBV5-5,NA,TRBJ2-7,NA,CASSLVGVPEQYF,TGTGCCAGCAGCTTAGTAGGGGTTCCCGAGCAGTACTTC
TRBV5-1,NA,TRBJ2-1,NA,CASSLGSSVTYNEQFF,TGCGCCAGCAGCTTGGGATCTAGCGTAACCTACAATGAGCAGTTCTTC
TRBV7-2,NA,TRBJ1-1,NA,CASTQGPGNTEAFF,TGTGCCAGCACCCAAGGGCCGGGGAACACTGAAGCTTTCTTT
TRBV7-9,NA,TRBJ1-3,NA,CASSLETGTSGNTIYF,TGTGCCAGCAGCTTAGAGACGGGGACCTCTGGAAACACCATATATTTT
TRBV27,TRBD1,TRBJ1-5,once,CASSLTGYEGQPQHF,TGTGCCAGCAGTTTGACAGGGTATGAGGGTCAGCCCCAGCATTTT
TRBV7-8,TRBD1,TRBJ2-5,NA,CASRRQGIRQQTQYF,TGTGCCAGCAGACGACAGGGTATACGCCAGCAGACCCAGTACTTC
TRBV5-1,TRBD2,TRBJ2-5,NA,CASSLTSGSWETQYF,TGCGCCAGCAGTCTAACTAGCGGGAGTTGGGAGACCCAGTACTTC
TRBV6-6,TRBD2,TRBJ2-5,NA,CASSFPLAGGQETQYF,TGTGCCAGCAGTTTCCCACTAGCGGGGGGACAAGAGACCCAGTACTTC
TRBV7-9,NA,TRBJ2-5,NA,CASSPRATGKETQYF,TGTGCCAGCAGCCCTCGGGCTACAGGGAAGGAGACCCAGTACTTC
TRBV7-7,TRBD2,TRBJ2-3,NA,CASSLGAGGTDTQYF,TGTGCTAGCAGCTTAGGGGCGGGAGGAACAGATACGCAGTATTTT
TRBV15,TRBD1,TRBJ2-2,NA,CATSGWTGANTGELFF,TGTGCCACCAGCGGTTGGACAGGGGCGAACACCGGGGAGCTGTTTTTT